This T cell receptor beta chain appears in the sequencing data of a study of T cell changes during pregnancy in multiple sclerosis. The CDR3 totals 15 residues. Germline V gives CDR1 MNHEY, CDR2 SVGAGI. The ends lost 6 bases at V and 7 bases at J; junction bases unmatched: 9. Here immunoSEQ multiplex PCR was the method, and the copy in TCRdb shows in-frame clones only, minus some. The sample consists of about 70,000 clones, about 93% of them appearing once. The sequencing here drew on CD4+ T cells from peripheral blood mononuclear cells, taken after pregnancy. The rearrangement uses TRBV6-5 and TRBJ1-4; 9 bases are a match to TRBD1. The sequence derives from a female donor with multiple sclerosis, enrolled in a pregnancy study. CDR3: CASSQGQGRGEKLFF. In nucleotides, the CDR3 is TGTGCCAGCAGCCAGGGACAGGGAAGGGGTGAAAAACTGTTTTTT.